The sequence of this TCR beta chain was determined in a study of cytotoxic CD8 clonotypes in ibrutinib-treated CLL. Study as a whole: Of a cohort that held some 12 relapsed/refractory and some 15 treatment-naive patients, 17 were IGHV unmutated. The sample average was approximately 250,000 productive templates and approximately 94,000 productive rearrangements.

CDR1 is KGHSH and CDR2 is LQKENI in the germline V gene. The junction had 2 bases not matched to a gene; V was cut back by 4 bases and J by 1 base. The CDR3 runs to 16 residues. Concerning this clone: Its specificity is not known.

Sequencing was performed with immunoSEQ multiplex PCR; in TCRdb, only in-frame clones are kept and a portion is missing. Here the sample spans roughly 130,000 clones, around three quarters being singletons. Study observations and caveats: Contraction or stability on treatment was seen for public clonotypes, which were uncommon.

The chain combines TRBV18 with TRBJ2-1, with 12 bases matching TRBD2. This specimen consisted of PBMCs, obtained after 12 months of ibrutinib treatment. The source is a human donor with chronic lymphocytic leukemia. The CDR3 region is CASSLTSGGSYNEQFF. CDR3 DNA sequence: TGTGCCAGCTCACTCACTAGCGGGGGGTCCTACAATGAGCAGTTCTTC. Drawing the rest from reference TRBV18 and TRBJ2-1, the complete variable domain is NAGVMQNPRHLVRRRGQEARLRCSPMKGHSHVYWYRQLPEEGLKFMVYLQKENIIDESGMPKERFSAEFPKEGPSILRIQQVVRGDSAAYFCASSLTSGGSYNEQFFGPGTRLTVL.